The 17 T cell receptor beta chains listed next were all sequenced from one sample in a study of identical twins. MiXCR was run by TCRdb on the 5' RACE reads, yielding one entry per CDR3 protein. The table includes 450,000 or so distinct CDR3 sequences, around 18% detected once. Material: naive T cells sorted from blood. Receptor source: a man between 50 and 59 years old in good health.

J is TRBJ1-3 and V is TRBV7-6; no reliable D call. CDR3 length equals 15 residues. The germline gives CDR1 SGHVS, CDR2 FNYEAQ. Trimming stripped 8 bases from V and 2 bases from J, with 16 bases between. The CDR3 sequence is CASGPQSLPGNTIYF. The CDR3 bases are TGTGCCAGCGGCCCACAAAGCCTCCCTGGAAACACCATATATTTT. Full variable domain (outside the CDR3, taken from reference TRBV7-6 and TRBJ1-3): GAGVSQSPRYKVTKRGQDVALRCDPISGHVSLYWYRQALGQGPEFLTYFNYEAQQDKSGLPNDRFSAERPEGSISTLTIQRTEQRDSAMYRCASGPQSLPGNTIYFGEGSWLTVV.

This clonotype occurred a few times. The V gene is TRBV7-9, the J gene TRBJ2-3; D ambiguous. The V and J ends lost 5 bases and 2 bases respectively, with 8 bases between them. CDR3 length equals 13 residues. Per the germline V gene, CDR1 is SEHNR and CDR2 is FQNEAQ (reference sequence). In nucleotides, the CDR3 is TGTGCCAGCAGCGCGAGGCCCACAGATACGCAGTATTTT. It specifies CASSARPTDTQYF. The whole variable domain, remainder taken from reference TRBV7-9 and TRBJ2-3, is DTGVSQNPRHKITKRGQNVTFRCDPISEHNRLYWYRQTLGQGPEFLTYFQNEAQLEKSRLLSDRFSAERPKGSFSTLEIQRTEQGDSAMYLCASSARPTDTQYFGPGTRLTVL.

This clonotype was detected only a few times. The chain recombines TRBV29-1 with TRBJ2-3, with D tentatively TRBD1 or TRBD2 (5 bases each). This CDR3 region has 17 residues. V was pared by 6 bases and J by 4 bases, with 26 bases between. In germline, CDR1 is SQVTM, CDR2 ANQGSEA. CDR3 loop: CSVIPSPGPPESDTQYF. The CDR3 DNA sequence: TGCAGCGTGATTCCTTCACCGGGACCTCCAGAGTCAGATACGCAGTATTTT.

This clonotype showed up just a few times. The CDR3 reads CSAHKRNRQGTDQPQHF. CDR3 sequence (DNA): TGCAGTGCCCATAAGAGGAATCGGCAGGGGACAGATCAGCCCCAGCATTTT. V gene TRBV20-1 combines with J gene TRBJ1-5, with TRBD1 matching 7 bases. J was trimmed by 5 bases and V by 6 bases; bases with no gene match: 19. The CDR3 contains 17 residues. The germline V gene has CDR1 DFQATT and CDR2 SNEGSKA (reference sequence).

This clonotype was picked up many times. The CDR3 is CASSYSPGYEAFF. The CDR3 nucleotides are TGTGCCAGCAGTTACTCACCGGGCTATGAAGCTTTCTTT. This rearrangement joins TRBV6-5 to TRBJ1-1; D gene uncertain. The CDR3 length is 13 residues. Germline V lookup: CDR1 MNHEY, CDR2 SVGAGI. V lost 0 bases and J 7 bases, leaving 9 bases between the germline ends.

This clonotype occurred a few times. The chain has TRBV29-1 and TRBJ1-1; D may be TRBD1 (6 bases). With 6 bases removed from V and 0 bases from J, the gap between germline ends came to 20 bases. Germline V CDR1 and CDR2: SQVTM, ANQGSEA. The CDR3 consists of 16 residues. The CDR3 DNA reads as TGCAGCGTATCGGACCCTACCAGGGGAATGAACACTGAAGCTTTCTTT. Translating gives CSVSDPTRGMNTEAFF.

Only a few counts were recorded for this clonotype. The gene calls are TRBV6-1 and TRBJ2-3; 7 bases fit TRBD1. Germline V gene lookup returns CDR1 MNHNS and CDR2 SASEGT. CDR3 length: 14 residues. The ends lost 6 bases at V and 2 bases at J; junction bases unmatched: 5. The CDR3 sequence: CASSNRGFTDTQYF. The CDR3 nucleotides read TGTGCCAGCAGCAACAGGGGATTCACAGATACGCAGTATTTT.

This clonotype has a count of ten or more. CDR3 amino acids: CIIGGGHRTDTQYF. The DNA for the CDR3 is TGCATCATCGGAGGGGGGCACCGCACAGATACGCAGTATTTT. The chain joins TRBV29-1 to TRBJ2-3; D might be TRBD1 or TRBD2, each matching 6 bases. The CDR3 runs to 14 residues. Per germline, CDR1 SQVTM and CDR2 ANQGSEA.

V usage is TRBV20-1 and J usage is TRBJ2-4, with 16 nucleotides matching TRBD2. Trimming removed 1 base from V and 0 bases from J; junction bases left unmatched: 9. The germline gives CDR1 DFQATT, CDR2 SNEGSKA (reference sequence). CDR3 length equals 20 residues. CDR3 coding DNA: TGCAGTGCTAGAGGTCTCCTGGGACTAGCGGGAGGGCTAGCCAAAAACATTCAGTACTTC. Translation: CSARGLLGLAGGLAKNIQYF.

The CDR3 nucleotides read TGTGCCAGCAGTTGGGAGGGGCTTGACAATGAGCAGTTCTTC. Translation gives CASSWEGLDNEQFF. The J gene is TRBJ2-1, the V gene TRBV12-3 or TRBV12-4; TRBD2 aligns across 7 bases. V dropped 4 bases and J dropped 5; count of bases not matched to a gene: 5. This CDR3 is built from 14 residues.

This CDR3 is CASSLVPDRNQPQHF. The CDR3 nucleotides are TGTGCCAGCAGCTTGGTTCCAGATCGAAATCAGCCCCAGCATTTT. The rearrangement links TRBV5-5 to TRBJ1-5, with D uncertain. The CDR3 has 15 residues. Trimming stripped 0 bases from V and 4 bases from J, with 11 bases between. In germline, CDR1 is SGHKS, CDR2 YYEKEE (reference sequence).

The chain combines TRBV4-3 with TRBJ2-2, with 9 bases matching TRBD1. Germline loops: CDR1 LGHNA, CDR2 YSLEER. The J segment lost 3 bases and the V segment lost 1 base, leaving 3 bases of the junction unmatched. This CDR3 spans 16 amino acids. CDR3 coding DNA: TGCGCCAGCAGCCAAGGACAGGGGGATTACACCGGGGAGCTGTTTTTT. Its protein is CASSQGQGDYTGELFF.

This clonotype has ten or more counts. The chain combines TRBV20-1 with TRBJ1-2; the D is unclear. CDR1 is DFQATT and CDR2 is SNEGSKA in the germline V gene (reference sequence). The V and J ends lost 2 bases and 0 bases respectively, with 4 bases between them. The CDR3 contains 12 residues. The CDR3 sequence is CSARYANYGYTF. The CDR3 coding sequence is TGCAGTGCTAGATACGCTAACTATGGCTACACCTTC.

The table lists this clonotype with many counts. This rearrangement joins TRBV6-5 to TRBJ2-1, with 7 positions matching TRBD1. Germline-derived CDR1 and CDR2 are MNHEY and SVGAGI. V lost 2 bases, J lost 5 bases, and 3 bases stayed unmatched. This CDR3 region has 14 residues. In nucleotides, the CDR3 is TGTGCCAGCAGTTACAGGGGGCTGGACAATGAGCAGTTCTTC. Encoded protein: CASSYRGLDNEQFF.

The chain uses TRBV28 and TRBJ2-7; 9 bases match TRBD1. Trimming at V came to 3 bases and at J to 4 bases, leaving 7 bases not matched to a gene. This CDR3 has 15 residues. Germline CDR1 reads MDHEN; CDR2 reads SYDVKM. The CDR3 spells CASSFAGQGRYEQYF. DNA of the CDR3: TGTGCCAGCAGTTTTGCTGGACAGGGGAGGTACGAGCAGTACTTC.

This clonotype was recorded at least ten times. V gene TRBV7-2 combines with J gene TRBJ1-2, with unresolved D. The germline V and J ends were trimmed by 1 base and 1 base, with 1 base remaining between them. The CDR3 is 12 residues long. In germline, CDR1 is SGHTA, CDR2 FQGNSA. The CDR3 sequence: CASSLDNYGYTF. The CDR3 coding sequence is TGTGCCAGCAGCTTAGATAACTATGGCTACACCTTC.

At least ten counts were recorded for this clonotype. At one end the junction does not follow the germline gene, possibly because of a read error. The genes are TRBV9 and TRBJ2-7; D may correspond to TRBD1 or TRBD2 (5 bases each). The germline V gene encodes CDR1 SGDLS and CDR2 YYNGEE. This CDR3 has 14 amino acids. This CDR3 reads CASSVGAGGYEQYF. For the CDR3, the DNA is TGTGCCAGCAGTGTAGGGGCCGGAGGCTACGAGCAGTACTTC.